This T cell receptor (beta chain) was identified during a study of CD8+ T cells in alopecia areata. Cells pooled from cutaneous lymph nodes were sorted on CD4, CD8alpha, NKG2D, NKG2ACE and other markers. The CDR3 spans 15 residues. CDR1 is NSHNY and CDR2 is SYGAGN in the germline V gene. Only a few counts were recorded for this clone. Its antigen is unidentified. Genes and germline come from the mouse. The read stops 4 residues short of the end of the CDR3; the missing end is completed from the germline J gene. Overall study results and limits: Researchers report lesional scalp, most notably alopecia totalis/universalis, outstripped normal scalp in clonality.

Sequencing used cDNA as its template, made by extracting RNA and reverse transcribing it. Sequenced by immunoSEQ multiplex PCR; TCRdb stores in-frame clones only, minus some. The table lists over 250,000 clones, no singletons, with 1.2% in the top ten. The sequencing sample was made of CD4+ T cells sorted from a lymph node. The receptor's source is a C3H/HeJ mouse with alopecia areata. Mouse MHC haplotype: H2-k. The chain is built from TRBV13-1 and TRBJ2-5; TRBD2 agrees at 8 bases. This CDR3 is CASRRTGKERDTQYF. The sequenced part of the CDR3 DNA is TGTGCCAGCAGAAGGACTGGGAAGGAGAGAGAC.